A selection of T cell receptor beta chains follows, all from one sample in a study of OX40 agonist ivuxolimab in advanced cancers. TCRdb's table, derived via immunoSEQ multiplex PCR, lists solely in-frame clones and lacks some. The sample records tens of thousands of clones, about 86% being singletons. The sample here was CD4+ or CD8+ T cells sorted from blood, taken in a trial of the OX40 agonist ivuxolimab. These receptors originate from an adult with an advanced solid tumor such as melanoma, head and neck, liver or kidney cancer. CDR3s include the opening cysteine and the closing phenylalanine or tryptophan. Part of the rows lack a size; the others show once, few, many or a class for expanded clones.

clone_size v_call cdr3_aa
- TRBV4-3 CASSPEGREGRYEQYF
once TRBV18 CASSPLTGGQNTGELFF
- TRBV5-1 CASKTGGINEQFF
- TRBV7-3 CASSLGGTTYEQYF
- TRBV6-5 CASSYGTSGYEQYF
- TRBV6-1 CASNLSESYEQYF
- TRBV2 CASSLPGQEVDNQPQHF
- TRBV19 CASSLSLGWVEAFF
- TRBV5-1 CASSLELAGWNEQFF
- TRBV11-2 CASRHSGGETQYF
few TRBV18 CASSPADKQYGYTF
- TRBV28 CASSPDAYNEQFF
- TRBV6-5 CASSYGQGGEKLFF
- TRBV10-2 CASSDMDRGQTEAFF
once TRBV29-1 CSVEVVGYYGYTF
- TRBV27 CASSLLTGAGGSTDTQYF
- TRBV29-1 CSVEQRSSYNEQFF
few TRBV29-1 CSVEQLEAFF
- TRBV7-9 CASSLASASGDQETQYF
- TRBV7-9 CASSSTRSMNTEAFF
- TRBV11-2 CASSLGPDSYNEQFF
- TRBV5-5 CASGHSLDYGYTF
- TRBV5-8 CASSIQGSGELFF
- TRBV9 CASSLNTGELFF
few TRBV4-3 CASSQDGTSYEQYF
once TRBV29-1 CSVEDVWESAETQYF
- TRBV29-1 CSVTGRDTEAFF
- TRBV25-1 CASSAGEWGYTF
- TRBV11-3 CASSLGENTEAFF
- TRBV6-1 CATERDTSYEQYF
- TRBV7-2 CASSSWPGAGTEAFF
- TRBV27 CASSPLSMGSYGYTF
- TRBV6-5 CASRLGGDTEAFF
- TRBV15 CATSNSWRGYGYTF
- TRBV7-9 CASRSGLAGSYEQYF
- TRBV6-1 CASTLGPYNEQFF
few TRBV5-1 CASSFRGQQNGYTF
- TRBV27 CASRGGQDRTYEQYF
- TRBV5-8 CASSVVGNQPQHF
once TRBV29-1 CSVEERGSVSGELFF
- TRBV5-1 CASSPWTNEKLFF